This TCR beta chain was recovered during a study of cytomegalovirus exposure and HLA in healthy donors. On this clone itself: The same CDR3 is also encoded by other DNA sequences in this sample.

The CDR3 loop spans 14 amino acids. The germline CDR1 and CDR2 sequences are MNHEY and SMNVEV (reference sequence). V lost 3 bases, J lost 5 bases, and 12 bases lay in between. In the PCR, 60 Vbeta and 13 Jbeta primers were used. Clones were read by immunoSEQ multiplex PCR, and TCRdb kept only the in-frame ones, dropping some. This sample has some 150,000 clones; 80% occur once, and the top ten carry roughly 9.7%. This TCR derives from a man aged 18 to 30 in good health and CMV-seropositive. The chain joins TRBV27 to TRBJ2-3; D is possibly TRBD2 (5 bases). The sequenced sample consisted of PBMCs. The CDR3 reads CASSLVLAQDTQYF. The CDR3 DNA reads TGTGCCAGCAGTTTGGTTCTAGCCCAAGATACGCAGTATTTT.